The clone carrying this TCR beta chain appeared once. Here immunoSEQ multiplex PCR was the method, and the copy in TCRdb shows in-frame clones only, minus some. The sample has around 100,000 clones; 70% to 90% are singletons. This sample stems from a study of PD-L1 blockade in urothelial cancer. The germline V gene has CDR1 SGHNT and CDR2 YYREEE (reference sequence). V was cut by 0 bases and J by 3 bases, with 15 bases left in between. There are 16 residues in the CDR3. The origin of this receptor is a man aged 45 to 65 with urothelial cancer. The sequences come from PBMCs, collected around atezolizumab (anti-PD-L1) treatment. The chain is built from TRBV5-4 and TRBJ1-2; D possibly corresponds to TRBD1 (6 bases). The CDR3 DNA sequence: TGTGCCAGCAGCTTGGCGGGGGGGGGCGCGTACTATGGCTACACCTTC. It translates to CASSLAGGGAYYGYTF.